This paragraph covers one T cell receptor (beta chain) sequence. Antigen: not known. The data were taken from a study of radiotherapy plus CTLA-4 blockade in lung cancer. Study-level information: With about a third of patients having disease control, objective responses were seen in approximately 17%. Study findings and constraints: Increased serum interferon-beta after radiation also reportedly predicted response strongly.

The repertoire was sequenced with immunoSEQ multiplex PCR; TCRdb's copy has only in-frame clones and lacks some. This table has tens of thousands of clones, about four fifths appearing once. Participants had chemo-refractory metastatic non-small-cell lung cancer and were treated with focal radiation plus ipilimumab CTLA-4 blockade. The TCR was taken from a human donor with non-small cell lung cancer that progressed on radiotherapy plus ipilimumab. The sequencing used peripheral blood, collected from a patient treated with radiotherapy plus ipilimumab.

Written as DNA, the CDR3 is TGTGCCAGCAGCGGGGGGGCTGGGGAGACCCAGTACTTC. Amino acids: CASSGGAGETQYF. The chain couples TRBV9 to TRBJ2-5; D possibly matches TRBD1 or TRBD2 (6 bases each). Trimming stripped 3 bases from V and 5 bases from J, with 11 bases between. The CDR3 consists of 13 residues. Germline-derived CDR1 and CDR2 are SGDLS and YYNGEE.